The T cell receptor (beta chain) under discussion was sequenced for a study of T cell responses to AZD1222 COVID-19 vaccine. This table comes from immunoSEQ multiplex PCR, and its TCRdb copy is limited to in-frame clones, with some not included. The table includes about 150,000 clones, around 92% detected once. The CDR3 loop spans 12 amino acids. V dropped 7 bases and J dropped 7; count of bases not matched to a gene: 3. Germline V gene data show CDR1 as KGHDR and CDR2 as SFDVKD. Sequencing was performed on peripheral blood, taken 28 days after the second AZD1222 dose. The chain employs TRBV24-1 and TRBJ2-1, with TRBD1 identical over 7 bases. The TCR was taken from an adult who received the AZD1222 COVID-19 vaccine. The CDR3 nucleotides are TGTGCCACCAGCGGGGACAGTAATGAGCAGTTCTTC. Residues: CATSGDSNEQFF.